This TCR beta chain was captured by sequencing in a study of T and B cells in COVID-19 patients. About the study: COVID-19 patients gave peripheral blood either during active infection or after recovery. General study findings and limits: At recovery TRB diversity and richness exceeded healthy donors, after highly clonal active COVID-19 repertoires.

CDR3 length equals 16 residues. V was cut by 1 base and J by 2 bases, with 15 bases left in between. Germline CDR1 SEHNR, CDR2 FQNEAQ (reference sequence). This clonotype was seen only a few times. The antigen is undetermined. TRB rearrangements were amplified by multiplex PCR with BIOMED2 TRB-A/B primers. TCRdb reanalysed the multiplex PCR reads using MiXCR and keeps one entry per CDR3 protein. The table has more than 9,000 distinct CDR3 sequences, around 30% seen once. Each TRB amplification used roughly 240-550 ng of genomic DNA from blood. Specimen: blood. This TCR was recovered from a human donor with active COVID-19. The J gene is TRBJ2-7, the V gene TRBV7-9; perhaps TRBD1 as D (5 bases). The CDR3 DNA sequence: TGTGCCAGCAGCTTAGATGGATCCAGGGCGCCCTACGAGCAGTACTTC. Its translation is CASSLDGSRAPYEQYF.